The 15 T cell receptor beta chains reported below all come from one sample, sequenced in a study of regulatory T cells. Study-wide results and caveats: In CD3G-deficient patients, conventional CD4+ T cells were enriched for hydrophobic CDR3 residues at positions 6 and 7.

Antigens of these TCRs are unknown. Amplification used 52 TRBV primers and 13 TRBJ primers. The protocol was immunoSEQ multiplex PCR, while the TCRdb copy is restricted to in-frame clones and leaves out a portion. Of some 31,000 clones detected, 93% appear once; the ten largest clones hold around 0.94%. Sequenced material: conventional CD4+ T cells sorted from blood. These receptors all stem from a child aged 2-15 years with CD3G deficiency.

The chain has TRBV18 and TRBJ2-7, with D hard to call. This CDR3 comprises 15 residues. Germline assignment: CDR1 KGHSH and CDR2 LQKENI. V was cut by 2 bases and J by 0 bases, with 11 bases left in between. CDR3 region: CASSPGLSSSYEQYF. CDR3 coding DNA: TGTGCCAGCTCACCAGGGTTATCCAGCTCCTACGAGCAGTACTTC. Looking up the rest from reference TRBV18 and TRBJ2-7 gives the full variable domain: NAGVMQNPRHLVRRRGQEARLRCSPMKGHSHVYWYRQLPEEGLKFMVYLQKENIIDESGMPKERFSAEFPKEGPSILRIQQVVRGDSAAYFCASSPGLSSSYEQYFGPGTRLTVT.

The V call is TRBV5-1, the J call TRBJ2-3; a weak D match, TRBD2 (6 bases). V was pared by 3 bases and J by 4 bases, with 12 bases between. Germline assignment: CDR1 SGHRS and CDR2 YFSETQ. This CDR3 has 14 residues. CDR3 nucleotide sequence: TGCGCCAGCAGCTCGACCGGAGGGCCAGATACGCAGTATTTT. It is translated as CASSSTGGPDTQYF.

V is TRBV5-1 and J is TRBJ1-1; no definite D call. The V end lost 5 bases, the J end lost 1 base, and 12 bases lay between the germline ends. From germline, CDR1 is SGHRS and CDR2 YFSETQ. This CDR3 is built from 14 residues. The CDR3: CASRESITNTEAFF. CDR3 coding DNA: TGCGCCAGCAGGGAAAGCATAACGAACACTGAAGCTTTCTTT.

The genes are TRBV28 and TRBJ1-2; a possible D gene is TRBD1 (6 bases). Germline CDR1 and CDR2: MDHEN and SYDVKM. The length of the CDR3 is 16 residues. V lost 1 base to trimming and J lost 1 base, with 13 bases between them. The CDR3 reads CASSLSRQANNYGYTF. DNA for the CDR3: TGTGCCAGCAGTTTATCGCGACAGGCCAATAACTATGGCTACACCTTC.

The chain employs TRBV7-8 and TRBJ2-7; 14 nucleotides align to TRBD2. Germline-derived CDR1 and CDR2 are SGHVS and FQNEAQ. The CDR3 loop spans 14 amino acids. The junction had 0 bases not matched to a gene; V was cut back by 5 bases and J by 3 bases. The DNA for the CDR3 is TGTGCCAGCAGCGGGACTAGCGGGAGCTACGAGCAGTACTTC. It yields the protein CASSGTSGSYEQYF.

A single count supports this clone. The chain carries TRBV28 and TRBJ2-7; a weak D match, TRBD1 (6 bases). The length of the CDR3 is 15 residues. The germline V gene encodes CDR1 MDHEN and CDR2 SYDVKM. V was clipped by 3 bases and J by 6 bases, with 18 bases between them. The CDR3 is CASSFSQGLGFEQYF. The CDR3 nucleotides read TGTGCCAGCAGTTTTAGCCAGGGGCTTGGGTTCGAGCAGTACTTC.

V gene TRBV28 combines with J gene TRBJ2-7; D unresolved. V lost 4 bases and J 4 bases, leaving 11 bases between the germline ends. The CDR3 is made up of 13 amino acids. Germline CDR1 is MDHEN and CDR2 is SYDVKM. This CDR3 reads CASSWSGPYEQYF. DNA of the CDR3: TGTGCCAGCAGTTGGAGTGGGCCGTACGAGCAGTACTTC.

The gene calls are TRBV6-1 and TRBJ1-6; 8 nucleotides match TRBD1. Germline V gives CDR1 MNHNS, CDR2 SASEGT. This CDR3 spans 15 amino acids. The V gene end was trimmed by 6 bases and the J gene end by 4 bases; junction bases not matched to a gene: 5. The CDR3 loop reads CASRVDRGYNSPLHF. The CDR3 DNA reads TGTGCCAGCAGAGTAGACAGGGGTTATAATTCACCCCTCCACTTT.

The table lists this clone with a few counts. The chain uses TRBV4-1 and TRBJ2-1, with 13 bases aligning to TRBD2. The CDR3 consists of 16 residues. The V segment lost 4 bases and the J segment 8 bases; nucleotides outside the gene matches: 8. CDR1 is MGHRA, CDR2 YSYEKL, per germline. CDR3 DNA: TGCGCCAGCAGCCCTATACTAGCGGGAGGGACCCATGAGCAGTTCTTC. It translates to CASSPILAGGTHEQFF.

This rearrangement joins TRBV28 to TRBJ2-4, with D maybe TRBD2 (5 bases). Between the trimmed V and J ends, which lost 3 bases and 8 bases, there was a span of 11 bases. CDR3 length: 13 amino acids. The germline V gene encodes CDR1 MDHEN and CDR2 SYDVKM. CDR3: CASSFVGVDIQYF. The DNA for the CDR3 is TGTGCCAGCAGTTTTGTCGGGGTGGACATTCAGTACTTC.

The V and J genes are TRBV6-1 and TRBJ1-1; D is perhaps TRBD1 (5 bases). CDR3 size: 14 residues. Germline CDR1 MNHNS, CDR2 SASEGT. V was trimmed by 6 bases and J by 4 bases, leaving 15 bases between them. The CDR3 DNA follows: TGTGCCAGCAGGCCAGGGACTTTTGGCACTGAAGCTTTCTTT. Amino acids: CASRPGTFGTEAFF.

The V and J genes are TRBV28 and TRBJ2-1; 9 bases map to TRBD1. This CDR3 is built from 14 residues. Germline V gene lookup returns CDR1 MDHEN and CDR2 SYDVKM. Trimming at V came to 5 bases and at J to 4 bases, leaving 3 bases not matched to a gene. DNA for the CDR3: TGTGCCAGCAGTCCAGGACAGGGGTACAATGAGCAGTTCTTC. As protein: CASSPGQGYNEQFF. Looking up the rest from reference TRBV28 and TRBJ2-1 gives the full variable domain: DVKVTQSSRYLVKRTGEKVFLECVQDMDHENMFWYRQDPGLGLRLIYFSYDVKMKEKGDIPEGYSVSREKKERFSLILESASTNQTSMYLCASSPGQGYNEQFFGPGTRLTVL.

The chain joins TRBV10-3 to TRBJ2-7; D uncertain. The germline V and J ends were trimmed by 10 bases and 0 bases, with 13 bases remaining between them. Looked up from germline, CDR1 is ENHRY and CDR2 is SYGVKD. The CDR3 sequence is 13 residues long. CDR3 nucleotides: TGTGCCACAAAAGACTGGAACTCCTACGAGCAGTACTTC. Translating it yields CATKDWNSYEQYF.

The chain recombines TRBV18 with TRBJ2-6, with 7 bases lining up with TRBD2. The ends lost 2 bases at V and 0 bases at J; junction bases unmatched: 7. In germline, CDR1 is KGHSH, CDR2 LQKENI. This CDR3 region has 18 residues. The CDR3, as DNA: TGTGCCAGCTCACCATTGCTAGCGGCAAGCTCTGGGGCCAACGTCCTGACTTTC. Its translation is CASSPLLAASSGANVLTF.

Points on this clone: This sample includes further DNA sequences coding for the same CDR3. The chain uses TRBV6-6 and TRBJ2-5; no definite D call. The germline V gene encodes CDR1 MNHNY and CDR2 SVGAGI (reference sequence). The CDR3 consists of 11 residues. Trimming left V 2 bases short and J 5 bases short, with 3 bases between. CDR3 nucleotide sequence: TGTGCCAGCAGTTACGGGGAGACCCAGTACTTC. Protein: CASSYGETQYF.